The clone carrying this TCR beta chain was seen a single time. A read error may produce the germline difference seen at one junction end. Germline V gene lookup returns CDR1 MGHRA and CDR2 YSYEKL. The CDR3 length is 14 residues. The data are from a study of tumor-infiltrating lymphocytes in oesophageal squamous cell carcinoma. MiXCR, run by TCRdb on the PCR reads, gives a single entry per CDR3 protein. Among under 20,000 distinct CDR3 sequences, approximately 40% were seen once, and the ten largest hold roughly 6.4%. Sample: blood. The gene calls are TRBV4-1 and TRBJ2-1, with 8 bases that match TRBD1. TRBJ2-7 matches the DNA end more closely, so the J call is doubtful. The clonotype comes from a male donor with esophageal squamous cell carcinoma. Here the CDR3 DNA reads TGTGCCAGCAGCCCACAGGGGGTAACCTACGAGCAGTACTTC. This codes for CASSPQGVTYEQYF.